These 22 T cell receptor beta chains came from one sample sequenced in a study of blood T cell repertoires in COVID-19. Generated by immunoSEQ multiplex PCR, the TCRdb table keeps only in-frame clones and is missing some. This table holds 55,000 to 70,000 clones, about 87% found once. The sample taken for sequencing was peripheral blood. These receptors were collected from a man in his 70s with acute or convalescent COVID-19.

V and J are TRBV5-6 and TRBJ2-7; D possibly corresponds to TRBD1 (6 bases). The CDR3 contains 15 residues. The germline CDR1 and CDR2 sequences are SGHDT and YYEEEE. V lost 3 bases and J lost 2, with 15 bases in between. CDR3 sequence: CASSWRTARTYEQYF. The CDR3 nucleotides are TGTGCCAGCAGCTGGCGGACAGCTAGAACCTACGAGCAGTACTTC.

The V call is TRBV7-3, the J call TRBJ2-1; 7 nucleotides agree with TRBD2. V dropped 6 bases and J dropped 3; count of bases not matched to a gene: 11. The germline gives CDR1 SGHTA, CDR2 FQGTGA. The CDR3 has 16 amino acids. The CDR3 is CASSPFVAGDYNEQFF. The CDR3 coding sequence is TGTGCCAGCAGTCCGTTTGTGGCGGGAGACTACAATGAGCAGTTCTTC.

The V gene is TRBV19, the J gene TRBJ1-2; the match to TRBD1 covers 8 bases. This CDR3 region has 15 residues. V gave up 5 bases and J gave up 0 bases; unmatched junction bases: 5. Germline V CDR1 and CDR2: LNHDA, SQIVND (reference sequence). CDR3 in amino acids: CASSPRQGTNYGYTF. The CDR3 DNA sequence: TGTGCCAGTAGTCCTAGACAGGGGACTAACTATGGCTACACCTTC.

CDR3 DNA: TGTGCCAGCAGCTTAGAGGGTGACAGGGGCTACACCTTC. Translated: CASSLEGDRGYTF. The chain joins TRBV7-9 to TRBJ1-2; TRBD1 might be the D (6 bases). CDR1 SEHNR and CDR2 FQNEAQ come from the germline V gene (reference sequence). The germline V and J ends were trimmed by 1 base and 8 bases, with 11 bases remaining between them. This CDR3 is 13 amino acids long.

The chain has TRBV27 and TRBJ2-2; 8 nucleotides agree with TRBD2. Germline CDR1 is MNHEY and CDR2 is SMNVEV (reference sequence). This CDR3 has 14 amino acids. V gave up 8 bases and J gave up 4 bases; unmatched junction bases: 6. CDR3 loop: CASVGLVVTGELFF. The CDR3 nucleotides are TGTGCCAGCGTGGGACTAGTAGTCACCGGGGAGCTGTTTTTT.

The rearrangement joins TRBV5-6 to TRBJ2-3; 15 nucleotides align to TRBD2. The CDR3 length is 17 residues. V shed 4 bases and J 3 bases; nucleotides not matched to a gene: 6. From germline, CDR1 is SGHDT and CDR2 YYEEEE. The CDR3: CASSLGLAGGMTDTQYF. The CDR3 DNA reads as TGTGCCAGCAGCCTGGGACTAGCGGGGGGTATGACAGATACGCAGTATTTT. Filled out from reference TRBV5-6 and TRBJ2-3, the complete variable domain reads DAGVTQSPTHLIKTRGQQVTLRCSPKSGHDTVSWYQQALGQGPQFIFQYYEEEERQRGNFPDRFSGHQFPNYSSELNVNALLLGDSALYLCASSLGLAGGMTDTQYFGPGTRLTVL.

The chain recombines TRBV18 with TRBJ2-1; TRBD2 matches at 7 bases. CDR1 and CDR2 from the germline V gene are KGHSH and LQKENI. V was clipped by 5 bases and J by 8 bases; unmatched bases: 12. The CDR3 sequence is 15 residues long. The CDR3: CASSRLALGGDEQFF. DNA of the CDR3: TGTGCCAGCTCAAGACTAGCCTTAGGAGGCGATGAGCAGTTCTTC.

This clone was seen only once. The chain combines TRBV3-1 (or the pseudogene TRBV3-2) with TRBJ1-4, with D maybe TRBD1 (5 bases). This CDR3 is built from 14 residues. V was cut by 8 bases and J by 10 bases, with 20 bases left in between. Germline V CDR1 and CDR2: LGHDT, YNNKEL (reference sequence). The CDR3 DNA follows: TGTGCCAGCTCCCAGGACATAAGGATTGGAAAACTGTTTTTT. Its protein product is CASSQDIRIGKLFF.

This clone occurred once. This rearrangement joins TRBV27 to TRBJ2-1, with a tentative D call TRBD2 (6 bases). This CDR3 has 12 amino acids. Germline CDR1 MNHEY, CDR2 SMNVEV (reference sequence). V lost 3 bases, J lost 10 bases, and 10 bases lay in between. The DNA of the CDR3 is TGTGCCAGCAGTTTCAGGGCGGGAGAGCAGTTCTTC. This gives the protein CASSFRAGEQFF.

The chain carries TRBV29-1 and TRBJ1-2; D uncertain. Germline CDR1 SQVTM, CDR2 ANQGSEA. Trimming shortened V by 6 bases and J by 6 bases, and 14 bases separated the two germline ends. This CDR3 is built from 12 residues. The CDR3 here is CSVQRPGNGYTF. In nucleotides, the CDR3 is TGCAGCGTCCAACGCCCCGGGAATGGCTACACCTTC. Looking up the rest from reference TRBV29-1 and TRBJ1-2 gives the full variable domain: SAVISQKPSRDICQRGTSLTIQCQVDSQVTMMFWYRQQPGQSLTLIATANQGSEATYESGFVIDKFPISRPNLTFSTLTVSNMSPEDSSIYLCSVQRPGNGYTFGSGTRLTVV.

This sequence joins TRBV5-4 and TRBJ2-7, with a weak D call TRBD2 (6 bases). Trimming took off 3 bases at V and 2 bases at J, with 6 bases between the two ends. The CDR3 spans 12 residues. Germline CDR1 and CDR2: SGHNT and YYREEE (reference sequence). The CDR3 nucleotides read TGTGCCAGCAGCTCGGGGGCCTACGAGCAGTACTTC. Translation gives CASSSGAYEQYF.

The chain joins TRBV6-5 to TRBJ2-7; unclear D gene. The CDR3 has 13 amino acids. Trimming stripped 4 bases from V and 2 bases from J, with 9 bases between. From germline, CDR1 is MNHEY and CDR2 SVGAGI. The CDR3 region has the DNA TGTGCCAGCAGTTCTGGCGGCCCCTACGAGCAGTACTTC. It codes for CASSSGGPYEQYF.

DNA for the CDR3: TGCGCCAGCAGCGAGCAGGGTCTCTCTGGAAACACCATATATTTT. Residues: CASSEQGLSGNTIYF. V and J are TRBV5-1 and TRBJ1-3; maybe TRBD1 (5 bases). The ends were cut back, 4 bases at V and 0 bases at J, with 11 bases in the middle. CDR1 SGHRS and CDR2 YFSETQ come from the germline V gene. The CDR3 runs to 15 residues.

The V call is TRBV11-2, the J call TRBJ1-5; 8 bases match TRBD1. The germline CDR1 and CDR2 sequences are SGHAT and FQNNGV. V lost 0 bases, J lost 4 bases, and 2 bases stayed unmatched. The CDR3 extends over 15 amino acids. In nucleotides, the CDR3 is TGTGCCAGCAGCTTAGATACAGGGGGGAATCAGCCCCAGCATTTT. It codes for CASSLDTGGNQPQHF.

The rearrangement links TRBV29-1 to TRBJ2-1; TRBD2 agrees at 10 bases. Germline values: CDR1 SQVTM, CDR2 ANQGSEA. V lost 5 bases to trimming and J lost 2 bases; unmatched junction nucleotides: 6. The CDR3 has 15 amino acids. The CDR3 DNA reads TGCAGCGTTAGCGGGGGGGCGTCCCCCTACAATGAGCAGTTCTTC. The encoded protein is CSVSGGASPYNEQFF.

The chain uses TRBV11-2 and TRBJ2-1; D remains ambiguous. Trimming removed 1 base from V and 1 base from J, with 8 bases in between. Germline assignment: CDR1 SGHAT and CDR2 FQNNGV. CDR3 size: 15 residues. The CDR3 DNA follows: TGTGCCAGCAGCTTAGTTCTGAGATCCTACAATGAGCAGTTCTTC. Translation gives CASSLVLRSYNEQFF.

This clone occurred once. The J gene is TRBJ2-5, the V gene TRBV9, with 10 positions matching TRBD2. Per germline, CDR1 SGDLS and CDR2 YYNGEE. V was pared by 0 bases and J by 5 bases, with 7 bases of the junction left unmatched. CDR3 length equals 16 residues. The CDR3 loop is CASSVEPSGRVETQYF. The CDR3 bases are TGTGCCAGCAGCGTAGAGCCTAGCGGGAGAGTGGAGACCCAGTACTTC.

This sequence joins TRBV5-6 and TRBJ2-5; no definite D call. V was cut by 2 bases and J by 2 bases, with 7 bases left in between. This CDR3 has 13 residues. Looked up from germline, CDR1 is SGHDT and CDR2 is YYEEEE. The chain's CDR3 is CASSFQAQETQYF. The CDR3 nucleotides read TGTGCCAGCAGCTTTCAGGCTCAAGAGACCCAGTACTTC.

In this sample, this clone turned up a few times. The chain employs TRBV5-1 and TRBJ2-6, with D possibly matching TRBD2 (6 bases). Trimming pared 3 bases from V and 4 bases from J, leaving 14 bases between. This CDR3 has 16 amino acids. Germline loops: CDR1 SGHRS, CDR2 YFSETQ. The CDR3 loop reads CASSWSREAGANVLTF. CDR3 nucleotide sequence: TGCGCCAGCAGCTGGTCCAGGGAGGCGGGGGCCAACGTCCTGACTTTC.

The J gene is TRBJ2-5, the V gene TRBV3-1 (or the pseudogene TRBV3-2); D call uncertain. V lost 3 bases and J lost 2, with 10 bases in between. CDR1 is LGHDT, CDR2 YNNKEL, per germline (reference sequence). The CDR3 has 14 residues. CDR3 region: CASSHGTLQETQYF. The CDR3 DNA reads TGTGCCAGCAGCCATGGTACCCTACAAGAGACCCAGTACTTC.

V usage is TRBV12-3 or TRBV12-4 and J usage is TRBJ1-1; the D is unclear. This CDR3 contains 13 residues. With 1 base removed from V and 5 bases from J, the gap between germline ends came to 8 bases. Here the CDR3 DNA reads TGTGCCAGCAGTTTAGGTCAGACAACTGAAGCTTTCTTT. This encodes CASSLGQTTEAFF.

The V and J genes are TRBV7-6 and TRBJ1-3; possibly TRBD1 for D (5 bases). The CDR3 is made up of 16 amino acids. Germline V gives CDR1 SGHVS, CDR2 FNYEAQ. Deletions cut 5 bases from V and 0 bases from J, with 14 bases between. DNA of the CDR3: TGTGCCAGCAGCCCCAGAGCGACAGCCTCTGGAAACACCATATATTTT. Amino acids: CASSPRATASGNTIYF.